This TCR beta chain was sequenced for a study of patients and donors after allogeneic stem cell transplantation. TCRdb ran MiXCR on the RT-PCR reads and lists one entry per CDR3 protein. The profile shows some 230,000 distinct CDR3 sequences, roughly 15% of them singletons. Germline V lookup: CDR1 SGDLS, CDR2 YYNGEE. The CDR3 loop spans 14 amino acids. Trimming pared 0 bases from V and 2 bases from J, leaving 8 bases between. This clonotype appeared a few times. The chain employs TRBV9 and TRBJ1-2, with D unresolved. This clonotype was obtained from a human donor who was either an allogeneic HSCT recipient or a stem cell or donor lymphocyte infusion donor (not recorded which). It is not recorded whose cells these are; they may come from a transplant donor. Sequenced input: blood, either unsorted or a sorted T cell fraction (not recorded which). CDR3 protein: CASSVDLVNYGYTF. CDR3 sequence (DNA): TGTGCCAGCAGCGTAGACCTAGTCAACTATGGCTACACCTTC.